Shown below are 11 T cell receptor beta chains from a single sample sequenced in a study of blood T cell repertoires in COVID-19. TCRdb keeps only in-frame clones here, not all; method: immunoSEQ multiplex PCR. The table shows almost 55,000 clones, with over 75% occurring only once. Sequenced sample: peripheral blood. The receptors were sampled from a human donor in a cohort sampled during active COVID-19.

The rearrangement joins TRBV6-4 to TRBJ2-3; tentative D call: TRBD2 (6 bases). Germline V gives CDR1 MRHNA, CDR2 SNTAGT. The ends were cut back, 0 bases at V and 4 bases at J, with 8 bases in the middle. This CDR3 has 14 residues. CDR3: CASSDSGGADTQYF. In DNA form, the CDR3 reads TGTGCCAGCAGTGACTCGGGGGGAGCAGATACGCAGTATTTT.

CDR3 loop: CASSQDPVVRDTQYF. CDR3 in DNA: TGTGCCAGCAGCCAAGATCCGGTCGTGCGGGATACGCAGTATTTT. The rearrangement joins TRBV4-2 to TRBJ2-3; D not certain. CDR1 LGHNA and CDR2 YNFKEQ come from the germline V gene. This CDR3 has 15 amino acids. Trimming took off 0 bases at V and 6 bases at J, with 13 bases between the two ends.

The V call is TRBV7-9, the J call TRBJ1-1; D ambiguous. The CDR3 totals 15 residues. V lost 3 bases, J lost 4 bases, and 15 bases lay in between. Germline V gene sequence: CDR1 SEHNR, CDR2 FQNEAQ (reference sequence). CDR3 sequence (DNA): TGTGCCAGCAGCTTCCGGGAGACGGGAGGCACTGAAGCTTTCTTT. Amino acids: CASSFRETGGTEAFF. The full variable domain, rest sourced from reference TRBV7-9 and TRBJ1-1, is DTGVSQNPRHKITKRGQNVTFRCDPISEHNRLYWYRQTLGQGPEFLTYFQNEAQLEKSRLLSDRFSAERPKGSFSTLEIQRTEQGDSAMYLCASSFRETGGTEAFFGQGTRLTVV.

The chain has TRBV15 and TRBJ2-7, with 8 bases lining up with TRBD1. The CDR3 extends over 16 amino acids. The junction had 4 bases not matched to a gene; V was cut back by 0 bases and J by 0 bases. The V gene's germline CDR1 is LNHNV and CDR2 YYDKDF (reference sequence). The CDR3 region is CATSRDNRGSSYEQYF. CDR3 nucleotide sequence: TGTGCCACCAGCAGAGACAACAGGGGGAGCTCCTACGAGCAGTACTTC.

J is TRBJ2-7 and V is TRBV6-5; 8 nucleotides match TRBD2. This CDR3 spans 15 amino acids. Germline V lookup: CDR1 MNHEY, CDR2 SVGAGI. V dropped 4 bases and J dropped 3; count of bases not matched to a gene: 8. CDR3 protein: CASSSGASGRYEQYF. Written as DNA, the CDR3 is TGTGCCAGCAGTTCGGGGGCTAGCGGGCGCTACGAGCAGTACTTC.

The rearrangement uses TRBV5-1 and TRBJ1-2; 10 nucleotides align to TRBD1. The V and J ends lost 4 bases and 8 bases, in that order; junction bases with no gene match: 11. This CDR3 is 15 amino acids long. The germline gives CDR1 SGHRS, CDR2 YFSETQ. CDR3 protein: CASSRWDRGLGGYTF. CDR3 nucleotides: TGCGCCAGCAGCCGATGGGACAGGGGTTTGGGGGGCTACACCTTC.

The V gene is TRBV18, the J gene TRBJ1-4; D remains ambiguous. In germline, CDR1 is KGHSH, CDR2 LQKENI. Trimming took 6 bases from V and 7 from J, leaving 12 bases between them. The CDR3 sequence is 13 residues long. CDR3 coding DNA: TGTGCCAGCTCCCGCGGGATGGGTGAAAAACTGTTTTTT. This translates into CASSRGMGEKLFF.

V usage is TRBV19 and J usage is TRBJ2-1; 9 bases are shared with TRBD1. The CDR3 has 15 residues. In germline, CDR1 is LNHDA, CDR2 SQIVND (reference sequence). J lost 7 bases, V lost 5 bases, and 9 bases had no gene match. CDR3: CASSEGDRAFNEQFF. The CDR3 region has the DNA TGTGCCAGTAGTGAGGGGGACAGGGCCTTTAATGAGCAGTTCTTC.

The chain uses TRBV11-2 and TRBJ2-7; D possibly corresponds to TRBD1 (5 bases). The germline CDR1 and CDR2 sequences are SGHAT and FQNNGV. With 0 bases removed from V and 1 base from J, the gap between germline ends came to 16 bases. The CDR3 loop spans 17 amino acids. In DNA, the CDR3 is TGTGCCAGCAGCTTAGAATGGGGCCCCCTTACGTCCTACGAGCAGTACTTC. This sequence encodes CASSLEWGPLTSYEQYF. Full variable domain (outside the CDR3, taken from reference TRBV11-2 and TRBJ2-7): EAGVAQSPRYKIIEKRQSVAFWCNPISGHATLYWYQQILGQGPKLLIQFQNNGVVDDSQLPKDRFSAERLKGVDSTLKIQPAKLEDSAVYLCASSLEWGPLTSYEQYFGPGTRLTVT.

The CDR3 DNA is TGTGCCAGCAGCCCGAGAGGGGACAGGAACACCGGGGAGCTGTTTTTT. It specifies CASSPRGDRNTGELFF. V gene TRBV7-3 combines with J gene TRBJ2-2, with TRBD1 matching over 7 bases. The CDR3 runs to 16 residues. The V gene end was trimmed by 5 bases and the J gene end by 1 base; junction bases not matched to a gene: 7. Germline loops: CDR1 SGHTA, CDR2 FQGTGA.

J is TRBJ2-3 and V is TRBV9, with 8 bases fitting TRBD1. V shed 3 bases and J 5 bases; nucleotides not matched to a gene: 5. This CDR3 is built from 14 residues. Per the germline V gene, CDR1 is SGDLS and CDR2 is YYNGEE. The CDR3 sequence is CASSAGQGLDTQYF. In DNA, the CDR3 is TGTGCCAGCAGCGCAGGACAGGGTTTAGATACGCAGTATTTT.